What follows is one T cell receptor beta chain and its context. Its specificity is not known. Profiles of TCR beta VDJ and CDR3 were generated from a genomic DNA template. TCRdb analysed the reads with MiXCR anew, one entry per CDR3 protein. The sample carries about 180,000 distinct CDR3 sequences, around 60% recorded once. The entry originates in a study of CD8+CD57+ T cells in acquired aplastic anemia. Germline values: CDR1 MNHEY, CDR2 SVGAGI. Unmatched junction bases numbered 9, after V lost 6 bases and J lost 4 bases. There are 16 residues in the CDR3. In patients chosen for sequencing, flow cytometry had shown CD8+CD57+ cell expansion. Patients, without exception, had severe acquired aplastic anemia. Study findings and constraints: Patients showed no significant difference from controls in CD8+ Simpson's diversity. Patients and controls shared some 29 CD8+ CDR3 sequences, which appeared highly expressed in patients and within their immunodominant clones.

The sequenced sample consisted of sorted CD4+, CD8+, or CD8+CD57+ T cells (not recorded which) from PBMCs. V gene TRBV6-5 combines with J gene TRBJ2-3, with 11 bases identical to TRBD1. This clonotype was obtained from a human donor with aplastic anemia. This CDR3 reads CASRNGTGGTSDTQYF. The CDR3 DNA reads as TGTGCCAGCAGGAATGGGACAGGGGGGACCTCAGATACGCAGTATTTT.